The clone carrying this T cell receptor (beta chain) was seen at least ten times. This record belongs to a study of T-cell reconstitution after alpha-beta-depleted transplantation in children. Per germline, CDR1 SEHNR and CDR2 FQNEAQ (reference sequence). CDR3 size: 12 residues. Between the trimmed V and J ends, which lost 7 bases and 5 bases, there was a span of 10 bases. TCRbeta library construction was performed incorporating unique molecular identifiers. TCRdb independently ran MiXCR on the PCR reads; one entry per CDR3 protein. The sample has 150,000 to 200,000 distinct CDR3 sequences, about 6.4% seen once.

The chain combines TRBV7-9 with TRBJ2-3; D ambiguous. This material consisted of PBMCs from the stem cell graft donor, taken from the stem cell graft. The receptor was derived from a human donor who donated a stem cell graft to a child with Wiskott-Aldrich syndrome. CDR3 nucleotide sequence: TGTGCCAGCAAACCCTCAGGAGATACGCAGTATTTT. As protein: CASKPSGDTQYF.